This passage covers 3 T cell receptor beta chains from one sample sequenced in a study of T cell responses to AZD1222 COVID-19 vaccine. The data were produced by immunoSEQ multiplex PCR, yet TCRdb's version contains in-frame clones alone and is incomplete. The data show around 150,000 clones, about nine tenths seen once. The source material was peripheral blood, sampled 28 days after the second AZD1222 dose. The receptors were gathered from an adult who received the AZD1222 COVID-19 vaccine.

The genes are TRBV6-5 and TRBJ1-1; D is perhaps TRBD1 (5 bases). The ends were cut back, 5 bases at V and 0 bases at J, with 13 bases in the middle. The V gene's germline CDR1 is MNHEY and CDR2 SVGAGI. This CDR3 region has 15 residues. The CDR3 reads CASSPWTQMNTEAFF. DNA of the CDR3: TGTGCCAGCAGTCCGTGGACACAAATGAACACTGAAGCTTTCTTT.

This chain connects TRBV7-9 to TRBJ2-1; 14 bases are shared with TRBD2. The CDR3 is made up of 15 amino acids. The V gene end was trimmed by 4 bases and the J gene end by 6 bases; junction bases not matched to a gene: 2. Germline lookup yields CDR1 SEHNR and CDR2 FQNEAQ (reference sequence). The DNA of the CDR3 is TGTGCCAGCAGCTCGGGACTAGCGGGAGTCAATGAGCAGTTCTTC. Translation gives CASSSGLAGVNEQFF.

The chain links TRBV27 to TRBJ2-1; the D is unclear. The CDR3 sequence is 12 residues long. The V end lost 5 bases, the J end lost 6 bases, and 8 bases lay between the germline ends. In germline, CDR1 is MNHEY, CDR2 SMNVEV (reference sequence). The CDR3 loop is CASSGISNEQFF. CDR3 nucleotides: TGTGCCAGCAGTGGGATATCCAATGAGCAGTTCTTC.